Listed below are T cell receptor beta chains from one sample, sequenced in a study of identical twins. From the 5' RACE reads, TCRdb called clonotypes with MiXCR, one entry per CDR3 protein. Of about 900,000 distinct CDR3 sequences in the sample, 9% to 15% were seen once. The sample also formed part of further work on yellow fever vaccine responses in identical twins.

Sequenced: PBMCs. Every receptor here comes from a young woman in good health. CDR3s include the opening cysteine and the closing phenylalanine or tryptophan. Fields, in order: CDR3 protein, CDR3 DNA, J gene, V gene, clone size, D gene. The D gene is left open where the match is weak. A row's size may be missing; if present it is once, few, many or a size class.

cdr3_aa: CASSARAGTRGGGEQYF; cdr3_nt: TGTGCCAGCAGCGCCCGTGCCGGGACTAGGGGGGGCGGCGAGCAGTACTTC; j_call: TRBJ2-7; v_call: TRBV28; clone_size: many; d_call: TRBD2
cdr3_aa: CASRDRGTNTDTQYF; cdr3_nt: TGTGCCAGCAGGGACCGGGGAACGAACACAGATACGCAGTATTTT; j_call: TRBJ2-3; v_call: TRBV6-2/TRBV6-3; clone_size: few; d_call: .
cdr3_aa: CASSLKGAEETQYF; cdr3_nt: TGTGCCAGCAGCTTAAAGGGCGCGGAGGAGACCCAGTACTTC; j_call: TRBJ2-5; v_call: TRBV7-9; clone_size: .; d_call: .
cdr3_aa: CASSPPPSLGYTYGQYF; cdr3_nt: TGTGCCAGCAGCCCCCCCCCGTCCCTGGGGTACACCTACGGGCAGTACTTC; j_call: TRBJ2-7; v_call: TRBV11-2; clone_size: few; d_call: .
cdr3_aa: CATSQEASGSTDTQYF; cdr3_nt: TGTGCCACCAGCCAGGAGGCTAGCGGGAGCACAGATACGCAGTATTTT; j_call: TRBJ2-3; v_call: TRBV7-4; clone_size: .; d_call: TRBD2
cdr3_aa: CASSLDPLNRGKTDTQYF; cdr3_nt: TGTGCCAGCAGCTTAGATCCGCTCAACAGGGGCAAGACAGATACGCAGTATTTT; j_call: TRBJ2-3; v_call: TRBV11-2; clone_size: .; d_call: TRBD1
cdr3_aa: CASSQDFRANAEAFF; cdr3_nt: TGTGCCAGCAGCCAAGATTTCAGGGCAAACGCTGAAGCTTTCTTT; j_call: TRBJ1-1; v_call: TRBV4-2; clone_size: many; d_call: .
cdr3_aa: CASSSGRGRVSPLHF; cdr3_nt: TGTGCCAGCAGCTCCGGTAGGGGGCGCGTTTCACCCCTCCACTTT; j_call: TRBJ1-6; v_call: TRBV7-6; clone_size: few; d_call: TRBD1
cdr3_aa: CATSRSPQETQYF; cdr3_nt: TGTGCCACCAGTCGGTCGCCCCAAGAGACCCAGTACTTC; j_call: TRBJ2-5; v_call: TRBV15; clone_size: few; d_call: .
cdr3_aa: CASSFQGGGTGELFF; cdr3_nt: TGTGCCAGCAGCTTTCAGGGAGGCGGCACCGGGGAGCTGTTTTTT; j_call: TRBJ2-2; v_call: TRBV7-3; clone_size: few; d_call: .